The 30 T cell receptor beta chains below come from one sample, sequenced in a study of metastatic and nonmetastatic thyroid tumors. Treatment of any kind had been given to no patient before thyroid surgery. From the PCR reads, TCRdb re-called clones with MiXCR. Here the sample spans 20,000 to 25,000 clones, around 28% being singletons. Sequencing was carried out using tumor tissue. These receptors came from a female donor with papillary thyroid cancer or a benign thyroid nodule (not recorded which). Some clones in this sample may be carry-over from other donors' samples.

V usage is TRBV6-1 and J usage is TRBJ2-1, with D possibly TRBD2 on 5 matching bases. This CDR3 comprises 13 residues. Germline lookup yields CDR1 MNHNS and CDR2 SASEGT. V lost 6 bases and J lost 7, with 13 bases in between. CDR3 in DNA: TGTGCCAGCAGCACAGTTACGGGGAATGAGCAGTTCTTC. Encoded protein: CASSTVTGNEQFF.

This clone was recorded a few times. The V gene is TRBV19, the J gene TRBJ1-1; no firm D call. CDR3 length: 15 residues. In germline, CDR1 is LNHDA, CDR2 SQIVND (reference sequence). V shed 7 bases and J shed 1 base, with 16 bases lying between them. CDR3 DNA sequence: TGTGCCAGTACTCCAGGCGGCACCCAGAACACTGAAGCTTTCTTT. Encoded protein: CASTPGGTQNTEAFF.

This clone was detected many times. The chain links TRBV19 to TRBJ2-2; 7 bases are shared with TRBD1. The CDR3 is 15 residues long. V was clipped by 9 bases and J by 5 bases; unmatched bases: 12. Germline V lookup: CDR1 LNHDA, CDR2 SQIVND (reference sequence). The CDR3: CASRKGQARTGELFF. The CDR3 DNA reads TGTGCCAGCAGGAAAGGACAGGCCAGAACCGGGGAGCTGTTTTTT.

This clone was found a few times. The chain joins TRBV4-1 to TRBJ1-1; D remains unclear. This CDR3 comprises 12 residues. Deletions cut 3 bases from V and 8 bases from J, with 10 bases between. Germline-derived CDR1 and CDR2 are MGHRA and YSYEKL. The CDR3 DNA reads TGCGCCAGCAGCCAGGGAATGTCAGAAGCTTTCTTT. Residues: CASSQGMSEAFF.

This clone was counted a few times. Other DNA sequences of this sample code for an identical CDR3. CDR3 protein: CASSYRGREYEQYF. CDR3 nucleotide sequence: TGTGCCAGCAGTTACAGGGGACGCGAATACGAGCAGTACTTC. This sequence joins TRBV12-3 or TRBV12-4 and TRBJ2-7; 7 bases agree with TRBD1. With 4 bases clipped from V and 4 bases from J, the junction kept 7 bases outside the gene matches. The CDR3 is 14 amino acids.

Concerning this clone: Germline and junction disagree at one end, which may indicate a read error. The sample holds other DNA sequences that translate to the same CDR3. This rearrangement joins TRBV6-4 to TRBJ2-2; TRBD1 aligns across 8 bases. This CDR3 is built from 20 residues. Germline lookup yields CDR1 MRHNA and CDR2 SNTAGT. The CDR3: CASSPTPGTGGRPNTGELFF. In DNA, the CDR3 is TGCGCCAGCAGTCCGACTCCCGGGACAGGTGGAAGGCCGAACACCGGGGAGCTGTTTTTT.

This clone is classed as medium-sized. This chain uses TRBV6-2 or TRBV6-3 with TRBJ1-5; D gene ambiguous. V lost 0 bases to trimming and J lost 0 bases, with 9 bases between them. The length of the CDR3 is 16 residues. Per germline, CDR1 MNHEY and CDR2 SVGEGT. CDR3: CASSYSTLLSNQPQHF. The DNA for the CDR3 is TGTGCCAGCAGTTACTCGACGCTCCTTAGCAATCAGCCCCAGCATTTT.

This clone was picked up many times. With a much larger clone just one base away, this may be a read error. This sequence joins TRBV19 and TRBJ1-5, with 7 bases that match TRBD1. The CDR3 length is 15 residues. In germline, CDR1 is LNHDA, CDR2 SQIVND (reference sequence). CDR3 nucleotides: TGTGTCAGTAGTGCAGGGGGTATTAGCAATCAGCCCCAGCATTTT. This translates into CVSSAGGISNQPQHF.

The chain links TRBV11-3 to TRBJ2-7; the match to TRBD2 covers 10 bases. Germline CDR1 SGHNT, CDR2 YENEEA. CDR3 size: 13 residues. Unmatched junction bases numbered 2, after V lost 3 bases and J lost 6 bases. The CDR3 here is CASSLSGGGEQYF. The CDR3 DNA follows: TGTGCCAGCAGCTTGAGCGGGGGGGGCGAGCAGTACTTC.

This clone was seen ten or more times. The chain uses TRBV28 and TRBJ1-2, with unresolved D. Germline lookup yields CDR1 MDHEN and CDR2 SYDVKM. The CDR3 covers 14 residues. V was pared by 5 bases and J by 0 bases, with 10 bases between. The CDR3 DNA reads TGTGCCAGCAGTCCCTACCTGGCTAACTATGGCTACACCTTC. Translation: CASSPYLANYGYTF.

The V gene is TRBV12-3 or TRBV12-4, the J gene TRBJ1-2, with D possibly matching TRBD1 (6 bases). Trimming took off 7 bases at V and 7 bases at J, with 19 bases between the two ends. The CDR3 extends over 14 amino acids. The CDR3 DNA reads TGTGCCAGCACCCCCGGCGGGGGGCCGGGTGGCTACACCTTC. Translation: CASTPGGGPGGYTF.

The chain couples TRBV6-1 to TRBJ2-2; D remains unclear. With 6 bases removed from V and 0 bases from J, the gap between germline ends came to 8 bases. The CDR3 has 14 amino acids. Germline-derived CDR1 and CDR2 are MNHNS and SASEGT. CDR3 region: CASSPLPNTGELFF. The CDR3 region has the DNA TGTGCCAGCAGCCCCCTGCCGAACACCGGGGAGCTGTTTTTT.

Only one count was recorded for this clone. This sequence joins TRBV20-1 and TRBJ2-3, with D possibly called TRBD1 or TRBD2 (6 bases each). CDR3 length: 15 residues. The V and J ends lost 3 bases and 8 bases respectively, with 21 bases between them. The germline V gene encodes CDR1 DFQATT and CDR2 SNEGSKA (reference sequence). CDR3 region: CSASQGQPFGGTQYF. CDR3 coding DNA: TGCAGTGCTAGCCAAGGACAGCCGTTCGGGGGTACGCAGTATTTT.

This clone occurred once. The junction differs from germline at one of its ends, possibly a read error. V gene TRBV4-1 combines with J gene TRBJ2-3, with D possibly TRBD2 on 6 matching bases. CDR1 is MGHRA, CDR2 YSYEKL, per germline. The CDR3 totals 17 residues. This CDR3 reads CSSSQPGSRRDTDTQYF. The CDR3 nucleotides are TGCTCCAGCAGCCAACCCGGCAGTAGGAGGGACACAGATACGCAGTATTTT.

This rearrangement joins TRBV5-1 to TRBJ2-7, with D perhaps TRBD2 (5 bases). CDR1 is SGHRS, CDR2 YFSETQ, per germline. The V gene lost 0 bases and the J gene lost 7 bases, with 11 bases spanning the gap. The CDR3 consists of 13 residues. In DNA, the CDR3 is TGCGCCAGCAGCTTGGGAAGGGCGGGTGAGCAGTACTTC. This translates into CASSLGRAGEQYF.

The chain uses TRBV2 and TRBJ2-5; D gene ambiguous. This CDR3 is 10 amino acids long. Trimming removed 8 bases from V and 5 bases from J, with 6 bases in between. Germline CDR1 SNHLY, CDR2 FYNNEI. CDR3: CASAEETQYF. Here the CDR3 DNA reads TGTGCCAGCGCCGAGGAGACCCAGTACTTC.

Regarding this clone: Sequence at one end of the junction differs from germline and may be a read error. The chain employs TRBV4-2 and TRBJ2-3; D might be TRBD1 or TRBD2, each matching 6 bases. Looked up from germline, CDR1 is LGHNA and CDR2 is YNFKEQ. This CDR3 is 17 amino acids long. DNA for the CDR3: TGTTCCAGCAGCCAAGGGGGGCGGGGAAGCTCCCCAGATACGCAGTATTTT. Translating it yields CSSSQGGRGSSPDTQYF.

The chain couples TRBV4-1 to TRBJ1-5, with D perhaps TRBD1 (5 bases). Germline lookup yields CDR1 MGHRA and CDR2 YSYEKL. Trimming removed 4 bases at V and 5 bases at J, with 15 bases between. This CDR3 contains 15 residues. The CDR3 reads CASSRTGLYDQPQHF. The CDR3 DNA is TGCGCCAGCAGCCGCACGGGACTTTATGATCAGCCCCAGCATTTT.

This clone has a count of ten or more. The V gene is TRBV4-2, the J gene TRBJ2-2; D unresolved. Trimming removed 1 base at V and 1 base at J, with 10 bases between. The CDR3 is made up of 16 amino acids. CDR1 LGHNA and CDR2 YNFKEQ come from the germline V gene. Written as DNA, the CDR3 is TGTGCCAGCAGCCAAGTACAGACGGGGAACACCGGGGAGCTGTTTTTT. It is translated as CASSQVQTGNTGELFF.

This clone was detected a few times. The rearrangement links TRBV11-2 to TRBJ2-7; possibly TRBD2 for D (6 bases). Germline CDR1 SGHAT, CDR2 FQNNGV. This CDR3 comprises 15 residues. The V end lost 5 bases, the J end lost 5 bases, and 19 bases lay between the germline ends. The CDR3 nucleotides are TGTGCCAGCAGCCCCAATCTAGCGCAGGGTGACGAGCAGTACTTC. The encoded protein is CASSPNLAQGDEQYF.

About this clone itself: One end of the junction is discordant with germline, which a read error may explain. V is TRBV30 and J is TRBJ1-1, with D perhaps TRBD1 (6 bases). The CDR3 is 15 residues long. Germline-derived CDR1 and CDR2 are GTSNPN and SVGIG (reference sequence). The DNA for the CDR3 is TGTGCCTGGATGCCTTACAGGGAGTTCTTCGCTGAAACTTTCTTT. Translated: CAWMPYREFFAETFF. Full variable domain (remainder filled in from reference TRBV30 and TRBJ1-1): SQTIHQWPATLVQPVGSPLSLECTVEGTSNPNLYWYRQAAGRGLQLLFYSVGIGQISSEVPQNLSASRPQDRQFILSSKKLLLSDSGFYLCAWMPYREFFAETFFGQGTRLTVV.

CDR3 nucleotides: TGTGCCAGCAGCTTACGGGGACCCAGCGCGTCTGAGCAGTTCTTC. This encodes CASSLRGPSASEQFF. The chain combines TRBV11-2 with TRBJ2-1; D tentatively reads TRBD1 or TRBD2 (5 bases each). Germline V CDR1 and CDR2: SGHAT, FQNNGV. V was clipped by 2 bases and J by 9 bases, with 17 bases between them. The CDR3 contains 15 residues. Full variable domain (outside the CDR3, taken from reference TRBV11-2 and TRBJ2-1): EAGVAQSPRYKIIEKRQSVAFWCNPISGHATLYWYQQILGQGPKLLIQFQNNGVVDDSQLPKDRFSAERLKGVDSTLKIQPAKLEDSAVYLCASSLRGPSASEQFFGPGTRLTVL.

Worth noting for this clone: A junction end diverges from the germline sequence, so it may reflect a read error. This chain connects TRBV30 to TRBJ1-4; D uncertain. The CDR3 is made up of 11 amino acids. The germline V gene has CDR1 GTSNPN and CDR2 SVGIG (reference sequence). CDR3 protein: CAWRLGGKLFF. The CDR3, as DNA: TGTGCCTGGAGGCTGGGAGGAAAACTCTTTTTT.

This clone qualifies as medium-sized. This chain's CDR3 is CASRTENNQPQHF. The CDR3 DNA follows: TGTGCCAGCAGGACAGAAAATAATCAGCCCCAGCATTTT. V usage is TRBV6-1 and J usage is TRBJ1-5; D may be TRBD1 (5 bases). Germline assignment: CDR1 MNHNS and CDR2 SASEGT. The CDR3 consists of 13 residues. V was clipped by 6 bases and J by 4 bases, with 10 bases between them.

This clone was detected a few times. This may arise from a read error, as a much more abundant clone is one base away. The chain links TRBV20-1 to TRBJ2-6; D call uncertain. Trimming stripped 0 bases from V and 3 bases from J, with 6 bases between. This CDR3 comprises 14 residues. The germline V gene encodes CDR1 DFQATT and CDR2 SNEGSKA (reference sequence). The chain's CDR3 is CSAREGYGANVLTF. The CDR3 DNA is TGCAGTGCTAGAGAAGGCTATGGGGCCAACGTCCTGACTTTC.

The V call is TRBV27, the J call TRBJ1-2; 8 positions agree with TRBD1. After removal of 10 bases from V and 9 bases from J, the junction contained 13 bases not matched to a gene. The germline gives CDR1 MNHEY, CDR2 SMNVEV (reference sequence). The CDR3 consists of 13 residues. The CDR3 DNA follows: TGTGCCATCCGACAGGGGCGCGGGGTTAGCTACACCTTC. This encodes CAIRQGRGVSYTF.

The rearrangement uses TRBV5-6 and TRBJ2-7; D gene ambiguous. Trimming took off 1 base at V and 6 bases at J, with 11 bases between the two ends. The germline gives CDR1 SGHDT, CDR2 YYEEEE. This CDR3 spans 13 amino acids. The CDR3 nucleotides read TGTGCCAGCAGCTTGATTGCAGTCCCCGAGCAGTACTTC. It is translated as CASSLIAVPEQYF. The entire variable domain, with the rest obtained from reference TRBV5-6 and TRBJ2-7, is as follows: DAGVTQSPTHLIKTRGQQVTLRCSPKSGHDTVSWYQQALGQGPQFIFQYYEEEERQRGNFPDRFSGHQFPNYSSELNVNALLLGDSALYLCASSLIAVPEQYFGPGTRLTVT.

This clone was seen at least ten times. The rearrangement uses TRBV29-1 and TRBJ1-2, with 7 nucleotides matching TRBD1. Germline values: CDR1 SQVTM, CDR2 ANQGSEA. V shed 4 bases and J 2 bases; nucleotides not matched to a gene: 1. CDR3 length equals 12 residues. CDR3 sequence: CSVGGQNYGYTF. CDR3 bases: TGCAGCGTTGGGGGACAGAACTATGGCTACACCTTC.

This clone was seen ten or more times. The chain joins TRBV5-4 to TRBJ1-2, with 8 bases identical to TRBD1. V shed 2 bases, J shed 4 bases, and the junction held 7 bases outside the gene matches. CDR3 length equals 15 residues. CDR1 and CDR2 (germline): SGHNT, YYREEE (reference sequence). The CDR3 bases are TGTGCCAGCAGCTTCGGACAGGGAGTATCCTATGGCTACACCTTC. Translated, it gives CASSFGQGVSYGYTF. Supplemented by reference TRBV5-4 and TRBJ1-2, the full variable domain reads ETGVTQSPTHLIKTRGQQVTLRCSSQSGHNTVSWYQQALGQGPQFIFQYYREEENGRGNFPPRFSGLQFPNYSSELNVNALELDDSALYLCASSFGQGVSYGYTFGSGTRLTVV.

This clone was seen at least ten times. The chain uses TRBV7-9 and TRBJ2-1; D is uncertain. Germline V gene lookup returns CDR1 SEHNR and CDR2 FQNEAQ (reference sequence). The CDR3 is made up of 15 amino acids. Trimming took 4 bases from V and 0 from J, leaving 10 bases between them. CDR3: CASSSTLSSYNEQFF. The CDR3 DNA sequence: TGTGCCAGCAGCTCGACCCTGAGCTCCTACAATGAGCAGTTCTTC.